A selection of T cell receptor beta chains follows, all from one sample in a study of cytomegalovirus exposure and HLA in healthy donors. Repertoires were generated with immunoSEQ multiplex PCR, while TCRdb's copy carries only in-frame clones and drops some. Of about 69,000 clones listed, around 68% are singletons. Sequenced: PBMCs. Receptors were obtained from a woman aged 25 to 45 in good health and CMV-seronegative. Both conserved end residues are part of each CDR3. D genes are given only for firm matches. Size tells how often a clone was seen (once, few, many) or the class of an expanded clone, and some rows leave it out.

TRBJ2-2	TRBV10-1	-	-	14	TGCGCCAGCAGTGAGTTACAGGGACCCGGGGAGCTGTTTTTT	CASSELQGPGELFF
TRBJ2-1	TRBV6-5	-	-	16	TGTGCCAGCAGTTCCCCGTCGGTCGCCGGGTACAATGAGCAGTTCTTC	CASSSPSVAGYNEQFF
TRBJ2-1	TRBV7-7	-	TRBD2	18	TGTGCTAGCAGCCCCCGGAAGGGCGTAGCGGGGGAGTACAATGAGCAGTTCTTC	CASSPRKGVAGEYNEQFF
TRBJ1-2	TRBV20-1	-	-	11	TGCAGTGCTAGTGTGAGGTACGGCTACACCTTC	CSASVRYGYTF
TRBJ1-5	TRBV5-1	few	-	13	TGCGCCAGCAGCTTTTCAGGGCCACAGCCCCAGCATTTT	CASSFSGPQPQHF
TRBJ2-7	TRBV10-3	-	-	15	TGTGCCATCAGTGACCCAGGGCGCAGCTCCTACGAGCAGTACTTC	CAISDPGRSSYEQYF
TRBJ1-1	TRBV6-5	-	TRBD1	15	TGTGCCAGCAGTCCAGACAGGGGGAGAAATACTGAAGCTTTCTTT	CASSPDRGRNTEAFF
TRBJ2-7	TRBV7-7	-	TRBD1	13	TGTGCCAGCAGCTGGGACAGGGGAATGGAGCAGTACTTC	CASSWDRGMEQYF
TRBJ2-7	TRBV11-2	-	TRBD1	14	TGTGCCAGCAGCCCAAGAGGACAGGGCGGCGAGCAGTACTTC	CASSPRGQGGEQYF
TRBJ1-1	TRBV2	-	-	11	TGTGCCAGCGAACTGAAACTTGAAGCTTTCTTT	CASELKLEAFF